The entry below describes one T cell receptor (beta chain). Its antigen remains unknown. These data belong to a study of CD8 T cells in ankylosing spondylitis. MiXCR, run by TCRdb on the 5' RACE reads, gives a single entry per CDR3 protein. The sample holds hundreds of thousands of distinct CDR3 sequences, under 20% seen once. Study-level results: Seven to nine highly homologous variants formed a TCR beta motif that appeared characteristic of ankylosing spondylitis blood.

V trimming: 5 bases; J trimming: 0 bases; junction bases outside the gene matches: 2. Germline-derived CDR1 and CDR2 are SEHNR and FQNEAQ (reference sequence). This CDR3 is built from 15 residues. The rearrangement links TRBV7-9 to TRBJ2-3, with 10 bases lining up with TRBD2. Material: blood, either unsorted or a sorted T cell fraction (not recorded which). The source of this sequence is a male donor with ankylosing spondylitis. The CDR3 DNA reads TGTGCCAGCAGCCGTAGCGGGAGGAGCACAGATACGCAGTATTTT. It specifies CASSRSGRSTDTQYF.